This entry is about one T cell receptor (beta chain). This clonotype has a count of ten or more. The clone's antigen remains unknown. The sample holds no much larger clone one base away, and base qualities are not on file. From the cysteine up to the phenylalanine, the CDR3 has a length of 12 residues. Only the CDR3 DNA stays, 36 bases, in frame from base 1. A distance of 13 bases separates the germline ends of V and J, which lose 8 bases and 6 bases respectively. For CDR1 and CDR2, the germline V gene lists MGHDK and SYGVNS. Libraries were built with RACE. TCRdb names NextSeq 500 as the instrument used. Library preparation attached unique molecular identifiers to individual cDNA molecules for quantitative, reproducible TCR counting. Both TCR alpha and TCR beta chains were sequenced from each blood RNA sample. The original methods were these. The median number of TCRs per sample was 95,638, ranging from roughly 23,224 to 700,000. V, J and CDR3 annotation of the TCR reads was performed with the Decombinator software suite. To make PS versus PT1 abundance plots, every sample was subsampled to the same number of TCRs (28,000). Expanded TCRs were defined as absent before sensitization and observed at least eight times at the 2-week time point. Clones were called with MiXCR by TCRdb after fastp trimmed the public reads at Q25, and only in-frame beta chains were retained. Each CDR3 protein appears once, grouped with its most common genes and DNA. The V and J calls here are based on TCRdb, not the publication. The sample profile shows under 90,000 distinct CDR3 sequences; 8.5% of them were found once. Clones ranked in the top ten supply roughly 3% of the sample.

This sample stems from a study of human T cells and chemical hapten exposure (dated by TCRdb to the early 2020s). With respect to the entire study: For sensitization, 2% DPC in acetone was applied to a 2 cm by 2 cm area of upper inner arm skin. Libraries were pooled for sequencing, and variation in per-sample TCR yields was attributed mainly to small differences in library volumes within the pool. Patch testing on the upper back used Finn chambers containing 0.01% DPC, with scoring done after 6 days according to International Contact Dermatitis Research Group standards. The study tracked peripheral blood TCR repertoire changes in vivo during primary and secondary sensitization to the hapten diphenylcyclopropenone (DPC) in alopecia patients. Patient blood was sampled pre-sensitization (week 0) and at 2, 6 and about 24 weeks after DPC sensitization. Alopecia areata with under or over 50% scalp involvement, alopecia totalis and alopecia universalis were represented in the patient cohort, which was mostly female. About 27 alopecia patients gave blood for TCR sequencing at one to four time points (pre-sensitization, 2, 6 and 24 weeks). Weekly therapeutic DPC doses were additionally applied to the scalp of patients throughout the roughly 26-week study period.

Summary of the overall study and its limitations: Patch test score correlated positively with the number of PT1 expanded TCRs, reaching significance at thresholds 8, 16 and 32 but not at 4. All patients had alopecia, a presumed autoimmune disease, so their immune response might differ from that of healthy individuals. Compared with pre-sensitization or healthy control sets, expanded TCRs formed significantly more large CDR3 similarity clusters, which is consistent with antigen-driven responses. After repeated subsampling, the strength of the expansion versus patch-test correlation and the threshold at which it became significant changed. DPC sensitization did not change how many TCRs were above 1 in 1000 frequency, and no evidence was found of alterations in global repertoire structure.

According to the study, the label for this sample's time point signals: patch test 2, 6 weeks after DPC sensitization. The sample's treatment or condition label, decoded: therapeutic diphenylcyclopropenone sensitization with weekly scalp DPC. At every patch-test visit, the blood draw took place before the patch test was put on. Eligible patients were aged 18 to 70, diagnosed with alopecia, deemed suitable for DPC therapy, and excluded if pregnant. Unfractionated whole blood was collected in Tempus Blood RNA tubes, and total RNA was extracted from that blood. The clonotype comes from a woman aged 45-60 years with alopecia areata. Some clones in this sample may be carry-over from other donors' samples. The chain uses TRBV25-1 and TRBJ1-2; the D gene is perhaps TRBD1, on 5 matching bases. Here the sequenced sample was whole blood, taken in connection with sensitization to the hapten diphenylcyclopropenone (DPC). In nucleotides, the sequence is TGTGCCAGCTTCACAGGCACGCATGGCTACACCTTC. Translation gives CASFTGTHGYTF.